This T cell receptor beta chain stems from a study of spatial heterogeneity in lung cancer. Study overall: As counted in raw reads, each unique TCR and UMI combination appeared more than ten times on average.

Germline CDR1 SEHNR, CDR2 FQNEAQ (reference sequence). There are 14 residues in the CDR3. V was clipped by 4 bases and J by 10 bases, with 14 bases between them. The time point: sample taken at primary tumor resection. Extraction of whole RNA from tumor, nontumor lung or frozen PBMC preceded unsorted sequencing. The donor population consisted of approximately 79 patients with untreated, early-stage non-small cell lung cancer. Every TCR cDNA molecule bore a unique molecular identifier. MiXCR was run by TCRdb on the 5' RACE reads, yielding one entry per CDR3 protein. The sample has some 14,000 distinct CDR3 sequences, 5.2% seen once. The sample holds many counts of this clonotype. This beta chain is a stray read from a library made for alpha chains; its abundance is not meaningful.

The chain combines TRBV7-9 with TRBJ1-6; D perhaps matches TRBD1 (6 bases). This sequence originates from a human donor with early-stage non-small cell lung cancer. The sample was lung tumor tissue, taken at surgery. This CDR3 is CASSYHRERSPLHF. The DNA of the CDR3 is TGTGCCAGCAGCTACCACAGGGAGCGCTCACCCCTCCACTTT.